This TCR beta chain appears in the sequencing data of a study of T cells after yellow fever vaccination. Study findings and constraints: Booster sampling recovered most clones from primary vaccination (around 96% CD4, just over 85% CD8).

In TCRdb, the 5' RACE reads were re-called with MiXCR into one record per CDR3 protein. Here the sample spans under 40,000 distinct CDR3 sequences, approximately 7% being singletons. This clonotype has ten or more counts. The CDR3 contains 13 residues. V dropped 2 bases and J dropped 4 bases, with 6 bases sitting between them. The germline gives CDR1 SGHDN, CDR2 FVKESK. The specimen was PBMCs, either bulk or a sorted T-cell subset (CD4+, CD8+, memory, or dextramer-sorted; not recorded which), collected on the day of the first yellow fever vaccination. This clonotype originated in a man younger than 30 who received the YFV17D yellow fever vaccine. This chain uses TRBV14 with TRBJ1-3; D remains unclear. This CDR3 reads CASSQTRGNTIYF. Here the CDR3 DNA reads TGTGCCAGCAGCCAAACGCGCGGAAACACCATATATTTT.